The source of this T cell receptor beta chain is a study of cytomegalovirus exposure and HLA in healthy donors. Study-wide results and limits: Presence/absence analyses treated sequencing depth as roughly uniform across donors. Common viral pathogens seemed to be connected with several of the most significant clusters, according to a later analysis.

In regard to this clone: Its target is not known.

The PCR ran on 60 Vbeta and 13 Jbeta primers. Here immunoSEQ multiplex PCR was the method, and the copy in TCRdb shows in-frame clones only, minus some. The sample comprises about 180,000 clones, around 75% of which are singletons, and just under 3% rests with the top ten. Deletions cut 4 bases from V and 5 bases from J, with 15 bases between. The germline V gene encodes CDR1 SGHTA and CDR2 FQGNSA. This CDR3 comprises 15 residues. The V call is TRBV7-2, the J call TRBJ1-5; D uncertain. The TCR was taken from a male donor in good health and CMV-seronegative. The sequenced sample was PBMCs. DNA for the CDR3: TGTGCCAGCAGCTCCCGTAGCGAGCCATATCAGCCCCAGCATTTT. It yields the protein CASSSRSEPYQPQHF. The full variable domain, rest sourced from reference TRBV7-2 and TRBJ1-5, is GAGVSQSPSNKVTEKGKDVELRCDPISGHTALYWYRQSLGQGLEFLIYFQGNSAPDKSGLPSDRFSAERTGGSVSTLTIQRTQQEDSAVYLCASSSRSEPYQPQHFGDGTRLSIL.